Listed below are T cell receptor beta chains from one sample, sequenced in a study of early T cells in non-severe SARS-CoV-2 infection. MiXCR was run by TCRdb on the 5' RACE reads, yielding one entry per CDR3 protein. The table shows some 80,000 distinct CDR3 sequences, with 5% occurring only once. The specimen was whole blood, collected at baseline. The receptors here all came from an adult who was a healthcare worker with PCR-confirmed SARS-CoV-2 infection or an uninfected control (not recorded which). Each CDR3 is given with its conserved first and last residue. Fields, in order: V gene, J gene, clone size, D gene, CDR3 protein, CDR3 DNA. A D gene is named only where the DNA matches it firmly. Clone sizes are given selectively: once, few, many, or a class where the clone is expanded.

TRBV27	TRBJ2-1	many	-	CASSFLGSEQFF	TGTGCCAGCAGTTTCCTTGGTAGTGAGCAGTTCTTC
TRBV28	TRBJ2-7	many	-	CASSLRQGRGEQYF	TGTGCCAGCAGTTTAAGGCAGGGGAGAGGCGAGCAGTACTTC
TRBV28	TRBJ2-5	-	-	CASKRDGGRGETQYF	TGTGCCAGCAAAAGGGACGGGGGAAGGGGAGAGACCCAGTACTTC
TRBV25-1	TRBJ2-7	-	-	CASSWSGEQYF	TGTGCCAGCAGTTGGTCGGGGGAGCAGTACTTC
TRBV12-3/TRBV12-4	TRBJ2-1	many	-	CASSPGLVSNEQFF	TGTGCCAGCAGTCCGGGGCTGGTTTCCAATGAGCAGTTCTTC
TRBV5-6	TRBJ2-3	many	-	CASSQSGDTQYF	TGTGCCAGCAGCCAGTCCGGGGATACGCAGTATTTT
TRBV4-1	TRBJ1-5	few	-	CASSHQPGPGSNQPQHF	TGCGCCAGCAGCCATCAACCGGGACCGGGGAGCAATCAGCCCCAGCATTTT
TRBV4-1	TRBJ2-4	few	-	CASSQEPSVDIQYF	TGCGCCAGCAGCCAAGAGCCCTCTGTGGACATTCAGTACTTC
TRBV28	TRBJ2-5	many	-	CASSSRRSQETQYF	TGTGCCAGCAGTTCGCGACGGAGCCAAGAGACCCAGTACTTC
TRBV20-1	TRBJ2-5	many	TRBD2	CSARGYSGREETQYF	TGCAGTGCTAGAGGGTATAGCGGGAGAGAAGAGACCCAGTACTTC
TRBV9	TRBJ2-5	many	TRBD2	CASSAPGLAGGLQETQYF	TGTGCCAGCAGTGCGCCGGGACTAGCGGGAGGCCTCCAAGAGACCCAGTACTTC
TRBV29-1	TRBJ2-7	-	-	CSVVLDGYSEQYF	TGCAGCGTTGTTTTAGACGGGTATTCGGAGCAGTACTTC
TRBV6-5	TRBJ2-7	many	-	CASSPLAGPNEQYF	TGTGCCAGCAGCCCTCTCGCGGGACCCAACGAACAGTACTTC
TRBV19	TRBJ2-2	medium-sized	-	CASSIGGTGELFF	TGTGCCAGTAGTATAGGTGGGACCGGGGAGCTGTTTTTT
TRBV7-9	TRBJ2-1	few	TRBD2	CASSVGLAAADEQFF	TGTGCCAGCAGCGTCGGACTAGCTGCGGCGGATGAGCAGTTCTTC
TRBV29-1	TRBJ2-2	few	TRBD1	CSGGTVDPGELFF	TGCAGCGGAGGGACAGTCGATCCCGGGGAGCTGTTTTTT
TRBV20-1	TRBJ2-1	-	-	CSARVWGEQFF	TGCAGTGCTAGAGTTTGGGGTGAGCAGTTCTTC
TRBV7-8	TRBJ2-7	many	TRBD2	CASSLGGLAGGLSYEQYF	TGTGCCAGCAGCTTAGGGGGACTAGCGGGAGGGCTCTCCTACGAGCAGTACTTC
TRBV27	TRBJ2-7	many	TRBD1	CASRVGGQSYEQYF	TGTGCCAGCAGGGTTGGGGGACAGTCCTACGAGCAGTACTTC
TRBV7-9	TRBJ1-1	-	-	CASSPDRQATEAFF	TGTGCCAGCAGTCCGGACCGTCAGGCCACTGAAGCTTTCTTT
TRBV5-1	TRBJ1-6	-	-	CASSLAWEESPLHF	TGCGCCAGCAGCTTGGCCTGGGAGGAATCACCCCTCCACTTT
TRBV20-1	TRBJ2-5	-	-	CSASGLNQETQYF	TGCAGTGCTAGCGGGTTAAACCAAGAGACCCAGTACTTC
TRBV13	TRBJ2-7	-	-	CASSAGTTSYEQYF	TGTGCCAGCAGTGCCGGGACAACCTCCTACGAGCAGTACTTC
TRBV7-9	TRBJ2-5	few	-	CASSLPGQKETQYF	TGTGCCAGCAGCTTACCAGGACAGAAAGAGACCCAGTACTTC
TRBV11-3	TRBJ2-2	-	-	CASSLYSVGTGELFF	TGTGCCAGCAGCTTATATAGCGTGGGAACCGGGGAGCTGTTTTTT
TRBV6-5	TRBJ2-1	many	TRBD1	CASSPTGGPYNEQFF	TGTGCCAGCAGCCCTACAGGGGGGCCCTACAATGAGCAGTTCTTC
TRBV29-1	TRBJ2-1	many	TRBD2	CSAIAGADNEQFF	TGCAGCGCCATAGCGGGAGCGGACAATGAGCAGTTCTTC
TRBV12-3/TRBV12-4	TRBJ1-1	few	-	CASRQMTEAFF	TGTGCCAGCAGGCAGATGACTGAAGCTTTCTTT
TRBV20-1	TRBJ2-2	many	-	CSVPITHTGELFF	TGCAGTGTGCCAATCACTCACACCGGGGAGCTGTTTTTT
TRBV20-1	TRBJ1-1	once	-	CSGKGGVNTEAFF	TGCAGTGGGAAAGGAGGGGTAAACACTGAAGCTTTCTTT
TRBV6-5	TRBJ2-1	many	-	CASSPRGRSNEQFF	TGTGCCAGCAGCCCCAGGGGAAGAAGCAATGAGCAGTTCTTC
TRBV28	TRBJ2-1	-	-	CASRGTRTYNEQFF	TGTGCCAGTAGGGGGACGAGAACCTACAATGAGCAGTTCTTC
TRBV25-1	TRBJ2-7	many	-	CASSKLSSGYEQYF	TGTGCCAGCAGTAAACTCTCTAGTGGCTACGAGCAGTACTTC
TRBV7-9	TRBJ1-2	-	-	CASSSPLFYGYTF	TGTGCCAGCAGCTCCCCCCTGTTCTATGGCTACACCTTC
TRBV4-2	TRBJ2-7	many	TRBD2	CASSQDRLAGVGEQYF	TGTGCCAGCAGCCAAGATAGGCTAGCGGGAGTCGGCGAGCAGTACTTC
TRBV20-1	TRBJ1-2	many	-	CSASVSNYGYTF	TGCAGTGCTAGCGTCAGTAACTATGGCTACACCTTC
TRBV7-9	TRBJ2-1	-	TRBD2	CAQQAGDYNEQFF	TGTGCCCAGCAGGCGGGGGACTACAATGAGCAGTTCTTC
TRBV5-4	TRBJ2-7	-	-	CASSLETGYGYEQYF	TGTGCCAGCAGCTTGGAGACTGGCTACGGTTACGAGCAGTACTTC
TRBV15	TRBJ1-1	many	-	CATSTPGKTEAFF	TGTGCCACCAGCACCCCGGGCAAGACTGAAGCTTTCTTT
TRBV18	TRBJ2-5	-	TRBD1	CASSDRGQQETQYF	TGTGCCAGCTCGGACAGGGGCCAACAAGAGACCCAGTACTTC
TRBV4-2	TRBJ2-1	many	TRBD2	CASAQGIGRSSYNEQFF	TGTGCCAGCGCCCAAGGAATCGGGAGGAGTTCCTACAATGAGCAGTTCTTC
TRBV20-1	TRBJ2-3	many	TRBD1	CSAAGQGWDLGADTQYF	TGCAGTGCGGCAGGACAGGGATGGGATTTGGGGGCAGATACGCAGTATTTT
TRBV20-1	TRBJ2-6	few	-	CSGSGVGANVLTF	TGCAGTGGGAGTGGGGTTGGGGCCAACGTCCTGACTTTC
TRBV28	TRBJ1-2	-	TRBD1	CASSLGGQGYGYTF	TGTGCCAGCAGTTTAGGTGGACAGGGCTATGGCTACACCTTC
TRBV5-1	TRBJ2-6	few	-	CASRTQNTDSGANVLTF	TGCGCCAGCAGAACGCAAAACACTGACTCTGGGGCCAACGTCCTGACTTTC
TRBV18	TRBJ2-7	few	TRBD1	CASSRDRGRTGLDEQYF	TGTGCCAGCTCACGGGACAGGGGCAGGACGGGGCTGGACGAGCAGTACTTC
TRBV3-1	TRBJ2-1	many	-	CASSQEGAGLGEQFF	TGTGCCAGCAGCCAAGAGGGGGCAGGGCTGGGTGAGCAGTTCTTC
TRBV5-1	TRBJ2-1	few	-	CASSFSGQGNEQFF	TGCGCCAGCAGCTTTAGCGGCCAGGGCAATGAGCAGTTCTTC
TRBV7-9	TRBJ2-1	-	TRBD2	CASSLGTSGSTEQFF	TGTGCCAGCAGCTTAGGGACTAGCGGGAGCACTGAGCAGTTCTTC